Below, 3 T cell receptor beta chains from the same sample are listed, as sequenced in a study of T-cell reconstitution after alpha-beta-depleted transplantation in children. The TCRbeta library incorporated unique molecular identifiers. TCRdb recomputed calls from the PCR reads with MiXCR, one row per CDR3 protein. This sample yields some 600,000 distinct CDR3 sequences, of which 15% to 20% are seen a single time; around 0.96% belongs to the top ten. The sample consisted of PBMCs from the stem cell graft donor, taken from the stem cell graft. These receptors were obtained from a human donor who donated a stem cell graft to a child with acute myeloid leukemia.

The gene calls are TRBV7-9 and TRBJ2-3; D unresolved. The CDR3 extends over 16 amino acids. Trimming took off 4 bases at V and 5 bases at J, with 19 bases between the two ends. Germline loops: CDR1 SEHNR, CDR2 FQNEAQ (reference sequence). The CDR3 sequence: CASSSTRLGKGDTQYF. For the CDR3, the DNA is TGTGCCAGCAGCTCTACCCGACTGGGAAAAGGAGATACGCAGTATTTT. The full variable domain, rest sourced from reference TRBV7-9 and TRBJ2-3, is DTGVSQNPRHKITKRGQNVTFRCDPISEHNRLYWYRQTLGQGPEFLTYFQNEAQLEKSRLLSDRFSAERPKGSFSTLEIQRTEQGDSAMYLCASSSTRLGKGDTQYFGPGTRLTVL.

This clonotype was recorded many times. The genes are TRBV7-9 and TRBJ2-6; the D is unclear. This CDR3 region has 15 residues. Per the germline V gene, CDR1 is SEHNR and CDR2 is FQNEAQ (reference sequence). Trimming left V 2 bases short and J 2 bases short, with 7 bases between. The CDR3 sequence is CASSLRVAGANVLTF. The CDR3 region has the DNA TGTGCCAGCAGCTTAAGGGTAGCTGGGGCCAACGTCCTGACTTTC.

This clonotype was seen a few times. The chain joins TRBV7-9 to TRBJ2-6; D unclear. This CDR3 contains 13 residues. V gave up 11 bases and J gave up 0 bases, with 8 bases separating them. Germline lookup yields CDR1 SEHNR and CDR2 FQNEAQ (reference sequence). For the CDR3, the DNA is TGTGCCCTATCTTACTCTGGGGCCAACGTCCTGACTTTC. Residues: CALSYSGANVLTF.